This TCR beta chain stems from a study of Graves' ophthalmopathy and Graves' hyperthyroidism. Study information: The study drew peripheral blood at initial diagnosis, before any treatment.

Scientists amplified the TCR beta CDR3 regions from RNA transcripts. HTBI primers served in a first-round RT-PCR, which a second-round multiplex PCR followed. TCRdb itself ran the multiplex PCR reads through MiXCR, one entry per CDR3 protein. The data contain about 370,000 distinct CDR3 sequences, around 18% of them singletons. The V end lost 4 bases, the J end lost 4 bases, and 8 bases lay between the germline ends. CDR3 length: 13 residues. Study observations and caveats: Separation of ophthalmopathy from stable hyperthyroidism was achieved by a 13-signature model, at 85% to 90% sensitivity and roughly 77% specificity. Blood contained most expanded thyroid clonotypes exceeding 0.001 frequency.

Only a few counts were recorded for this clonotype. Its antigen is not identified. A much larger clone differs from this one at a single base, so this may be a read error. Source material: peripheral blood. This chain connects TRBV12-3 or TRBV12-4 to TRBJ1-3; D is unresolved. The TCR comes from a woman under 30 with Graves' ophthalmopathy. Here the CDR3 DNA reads TGTGCCAGCAGTTGGGAAAGAGGAAACACCATATATTTT. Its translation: CASSWERGNTIYF.